This passage covers 5 T cell receptor beta chains from one sample sequenced in a study of blood T cells in healthy people across ages. Primers used in a second PCR of roughly 6 to 11 cycles were a sample-barcoded 5' primer and a J-beta primer mix. TCRdb used MiXCR to reprocess the 5' RACE reads, holding one entry per CDR3 protein. The table lists 600,000 to 900,000 distinct CDR3 sequences, around a quarter of them singletons. The same specimen was also included in a second study, on T cells of mothers and their children.

Sequenced sample: blood. These receptors all stem from a boy aged 5-17 years in good health.

This chain joins TRBV4-2 and TRBJ2-1; TRBD2 matches 11 bases. The CDR3 has 16 amino acids. Losses at the gene ends were 0 bases for V and 4 bases for J; bases not matched to a gene: 2. Germline V CDR1 and CDR2: LGHNA, YNFKEQ. This CDR3 is CASSQEGTSGYNEQFF. Written as DNA, the CDR3 is TGTGCCAGCAGCCAAGAAGGGACTAGCGGATACAATGAGCAGTTCTTC.

This clonotype was detected only once. The rearrangement links TRBV29-1 to TRBJ1-1; possibly TRBD1 for D (5 bases). The V gene lost 7 bases and the J gene lost 6 bases, with 15 bases spanning the gap. Germline values: CDR1 SQVTM, CDR2 ANQGSEA. This CDR3 has 12 amino acids. The CDR3 sequence: CSGDVPGPEAFF. For the CDR3, the DNA is TGCAGCGGTGACGTTCCAGGGCCTGAAGCTTTCTTT.

V and J are TRBV11-2 and TRBJ2-5; maybe TRBD1 (7 bases). The germline V gene has CDR1 SGHAT and CDR2 FQNNGV. V dropped 5 bases and J dropped 1 base, with 14 bases sitting between them. The CDR3 has 15 amino acids. The CDR3 sequence is CASSLGGQTQETQYF. For the CDR3, the DNA is TGTGCCAGCAGCCTCGGGGGACAGACCCAAGAGACCCAGTACTTC.

The rearrangement joins TRBV15 to TRBJ2-7; D not certain. Germline values: CDR1 LNHNV, CDR2 YYDKDF (reference sequence). This CDR3 is built from 13 residues. V lost 0 bases to trimming and J lost 3 bases, with 6 bases between them. The CDR3 coding sequence is TGTGCCACCAGCAGAGATGTATACTACGAGCAGTACTTC. Encoded protein: CATSRDVYYEQYF.

The rearrangement links TRBV6-5 to TRBJ2-1; 7 bases map to TRBD1. Germline trimming cut 2 bases from V and 5 bases from J; bases unmatched to any gene: 6. The CDR3 loop spans 15 amino acids. Germline V lookup: CDR1 MNHEY, CDR2 SVGAGI. The CDR3 spells CASSYRDSYNNEQFF. In DNA, the CDR3 is TGTGCCAGCAGTTACCGGGACAGTTATAACAATGAGCAGTTCTTC.